Presented here are 19 T cell receptor beta chains from one specimen sequenced in a study of human T cells and chemical hapten exposure (dated by TCRdb to about 2021). The label giving this sample's time point can be read as: pre-sensitization, week 0. The sample's treatment or condition label is to be understood as: therapeutic diphenylcyclopropenone sensitization with weekly scalp DPC. The protocol used for the library was RACE. These reads were obtained on a NextSeq 500. In-frame beta chains were kept once TCRdb had trimmed the public reads at Q25 with fastp and called clones with MiXCR. When rows share a CDR3 protein, they turn into one entry using the most common DNA and genes. The table for this sample lists around 300,000 distinct CDR3 sequences; around 7% of them were counted only once. The top ten clones comprise less than 1.5% of the sample. The input for sequencing was whole blood, taken in connection with sensitization to the hapten diphenylcyclopropenone (DPC). The source of these receptors is a man aged 18-30 years with alopecia areata. Some clones in this sample may be carry-over from other donors' samples.

This clonotype was seen more than once but under ten times. The chain recombines TRBV4-2 with TRBJ1-6, with 7 bases identical to TRBD1. The CDR3 contains 15 residues. With V trimmed by 0 bases and J by 5 bases, 1 base remained unmatched. The germline CDR1 and CDR2 sequences are LGHNA and YNFKEQ. The CDR3 sequence: CASSQEQGNNSPLHF. CDR3 bases: TGTGCCAGCAGCCAAGAACAGGGGAATAATTCACCCCTCCACTTT.

This rearrangement joins TRBV7-9 to TRBJ1-2; D is unclear. CDR1 is SEHNR, CDR2 FQNEAQ, per germline (reference sequence). Between the trimmed V and J ends, which lost 2 bases and 4 bases, there was a span of 11 bases. The CDR3 loop spans 14 amino acids. The CDR3 spells CASSLSLETYGYTF. Here the CDR3 DNA reads TGTGCCAGCAGCTTAAGCTTGGAAACCTATGGCTACACCTTC.

This clonotype occurred a few times. The chain has TRBV2 and TRBJ2-5; a weak D match, TRBD2 (6 bases). V was pared by 6 bases and J by 2 bases, with 7 bases between. The CDR3 spans 12 residues. Germline values: CDR1 SNHLY, CDR2 FYNNEI. CDR3 coding DNA: TGTGCCAGCAGGCGGGGTCAAGAGACCCAGTACTTC. It specifies CASRRGQETQYF.

This clonotype was picked up a small number of times. V and J are TRBV2 and TRBJ2-1; 7 bases agree with TRBD2. Per germline, CDR1 SNHLY and CDR2 FYNNEI. V shed 4 bases and J 5 bases; nucleotides not matched to a gene: 8. This CDR3 has 15 residues. The CDR3 reads CASSARGSYHNEQFF. The CDR3 DNA is TGTGCCAGCAGTGCGCGGGGGAGTTACCACAATGAGCAGTTCTTC.

The rearrangement links TRBV4-3 to TRBJ2-1, with D perhaps being TRBD1 or TRBD2 (5 bases each). CDR3 size: 16 residues. V gave up 0 bases and J gave up 5 bases, with 14 bases separating them. The germline gives CDR1 LGHNA, CDR2 YSLEER. In nucleotides, the CDR3 is TGCGCCAGCAGCCAAGATGGATCGGGGCTTAACAATGAGCAGTTCTTC. This translates into CASSQDGSGLNNEQFF.

There are a few counts of this clonotype. The chain joins TRBV6-6 to TRBJ2-3, with 14 bases fitting TRBD2. The V and J ends lost 7 bases and 7 bases, in that order; junction bases with no gene match: 16. This CDR3 is built from 18 residues. The germline V gene has CDR1 MNHNY and CDR2 SVGAGI (reference sequence). The CDR3 DNA reads as TGTGCCAGCACCAACCGACTAGCGGGGGGGCGGAGTGATAATACGCAGTATTTT. Amino acids: CASTNRLAGGRSDNTQYF.

Ten or more counts support this clonotype. V and J are TRBV12-3 or TRBV12-4 and TRBJ1-5; D not resolved. Trimming took 3 bases from V and 6 from J, leaving 3 bases between them. The length of the CDR3 is 11 residues. CDR3 protein: CASSFSQPQHF. CDR3 bases: TGTGCCAGCAGTTTCTCTCAGCCCCAGCATTTT.

The gene calls are TRBV6-5 and TRBJ1-1, with D tentatively TRBD1 (6 bases). The V end was cut by 4 bases, the J end by 5 bases, with 14 bases between. Germline V gene data show CDR1 as MNHEY and CDR2 as SVGAGI. The CDR3 runs 14 residues. The CDR3 here is CASSLRLRGTEAFF. DNA for the CDR3: TGTGCCAGCAGTTTACGGTTAAGGGGGACTGAAGCTTTCTTT.

This clonotype showed up many times. The J gene is TRBJ2-3, the V gene TRBV27, with D perhaps assigned TRBD1 or TRBD2 (5 bases each). V was clipped by 1 base and J by 5 bases, with 16 bases between them. The CDR3 spans 16 residues. The germline gives CDR1 MNHEY, CDR2 SMNVEV (reference sequence). The CDR3 bases are TGTGCCAGCAGTTTATTGCGCCCGGGGCCCGGAGATACGCAGTATTTT. This encodes CASSLLRPGPGDTQYF.

Only a few counts were recorded for this clonotype. The chain employs TRBV5-1 and TRBJ2-3; TRBD1 is a possible D gene (6 bases). V was shortened by 4 bases and J by 2 bases, with 14 bases between the two germline ends. Germline lookup yields CDR1 SGHRS and CDR2 YFSETQ. This CDR3 has 15 amino acids. The CDR3 DNA sequence: TGCGCCAGCAGCCCCTGGGGGCTCAACACAGATACGCAGTATTTT. Translated: CASSPWGLNTDTQYF.

The sample holds a few counts of this clonotype. The chain recombines TRBV5-1 with TRBJ1-1; 7 bases match TRBD1. Trimming cost V 6 bases and J 7 bases; bases outside gene matches: 3. The CDR3 contains 11 residues. CDR1 and CDR2 from the germline V gene are SGHRS and YFSETQ. Here the CDR3 reads CASKTGSEAFF. In nucleotides, the CDR3 is TGCGCCAGCAAGACAGGGAGTGAAGCTTTCTTT.

This clonotype was recorded a few times. The chain carries TRBV5-6 and TRBJ2-7; unclear D gene. The germline CDR1 and CDR2 sequences are SGHDT and YYEEEE. V lost 0 bases and J lost 2, with 6 bases in between. This CDR3 has 13 amino acids. The CDR3 coding sequence is TGTGCCAGCAGCTTGGTAGGGACCTACGAGCAGTACTTC. Translation: CASSLVGTYEQYF.

This clonotype turned up a few times. This chain joins TRBV5-1 and TRBJ2-5; possible D gene TRBD2, 5 bases. CDR1 and CDR2 (germline): SGHRS, YFSETQ. The CDR3 totals 16 residues. V was clipped by 2 bases and J by 5 bases, with 19 bases between them. CDR3 DNA sequence: TGCGCCAGCAGCTTAGACGGGGTCCGGGCGTGGGAGACCCAGTACTTC. Its translation is CASSLDGVRAWETQYF. The variable domain in full, with the rest retrieved from reference TRBV5-1 and TRBJ2-5, is KAGVTQTPRYLIKTRGQQVTLSCSPISGHRSVSWYQQTPGQGLQFLFEYFSETQRNKGNFPGRFSGRQFSNSRSEMNVSTLELGDSALYLCASSLDGVRAWETQYFGPGTRLLVL.

The rearrangement links TRBV4-3 to TRBJ2-3; tentative D call: TRBD2 (5 bases). CDR1 is LGHNA and CDR2 is YSLEER in the germline V gene. This CDR3 has 13 amino acids. V was pared by 0 bases and J by 8 bases, with 9 bases between. DNA of the CDR3: TGCGCCAGCAGCCAAGATTGGGCGGGTACGCAGTATTTT. It specifies CASSQDWAGTQYF.

The chain is built from TRBV4-1 and TRBJ1-3; possibly TRBD1 for D (5 bases). Germline values: CDR1 MGHRA, CDR2 YSYEKL. This CDR3 has 15 amino acids. V was cut by 4 bases and J by 0 bases, with 10 bases left in between. CDR3 DNA: TGCGCCAGCAGCCGACAGCTTACCTCTGGAAACACCATATATTTT. It translates to CASSRQLTSGNTIYF.

This chain links TRBV7-2 with TRBJ1-1; 7 bases line up with TRBD1. CDR3 size: 16 residues. Trimming at V came to 5 bases and at J to 7 bases, leaving 16 bases not matched to a gene. The V gene's germline CDR1 is SGHTA and CDR2 FQGNSA. The CDR3 is CASSLRTGPARDEAFF. The CDR3 DNA reads as TGTGCCAGCAGCCTTCGGACAGGACCAGCAAGGGATGAAGCTTTCTTT. The full variable domain, its missing parts supplied by reference TRBV7-2 and TRBJ1-1, is GAGVSQSPSNKVTEKGKDVELRCDPISGHTALYWYRQSLGQGLEFLIYFQGNSAPDKSGLPSDRFSAERTGGSVSTLTIQRTQQEDSAVYLCASSLRTGPARDEAFFGQGTRLTVV.

This clonotype was counted many times. V gene TRBV11-1 combines with J gene TRBJ1-2; D gene ambiguous. The CDR3 covers 12 residues. The V end lost 3 bases, the J end lost 2 bases, and 4 bases lay between the germline ends. Germline V gene sequence: CDR1 SGHAT, CDR2 FQDESV (reference sequence). The CDR3 spells CASSFRNYGYTF. DNA for the CDR3: TGTGCCAGCAGCTTCAGGAACTATGGCTACACCTTC.

This clonotype showed up many times. The chain is built from TRBV7-2 and TRBJ1-5, with TRBD1 matching over 8 bases. The germline V gene has CDR1 SGHTA and CDR2 FQGNSA. V gave up 5 bases and J gave up 5 bases; unmatched junction bases: 8. There are 15 residues in the CDR3. CDR3 sequence (DNA): TGTGCCAGCAGCCCCGAGACAGGGGACTATCAGCCCCAGCATTTT. Protein sequence: CASSPETGDYQPQHF.

This clonotype was seen a handful of times. The chain combines TRBV27 with TRBJ2-2, with 10 positions matching TRBD1. Germline CDR1 reads MNHEY; CDR2 reads SMNVEV (reference sequence). J lost 4 bases, V lost 4 bases, and 6 bases had no gene match. The CDR3 spans 16 residues. In DNA, the CDR3 is TGTGCCAGCAGTTCGTCCGGGACAGGGGTCACCGGGGAGCTGTTTTTT. Protein: CASSSSGTGVTGELFF.